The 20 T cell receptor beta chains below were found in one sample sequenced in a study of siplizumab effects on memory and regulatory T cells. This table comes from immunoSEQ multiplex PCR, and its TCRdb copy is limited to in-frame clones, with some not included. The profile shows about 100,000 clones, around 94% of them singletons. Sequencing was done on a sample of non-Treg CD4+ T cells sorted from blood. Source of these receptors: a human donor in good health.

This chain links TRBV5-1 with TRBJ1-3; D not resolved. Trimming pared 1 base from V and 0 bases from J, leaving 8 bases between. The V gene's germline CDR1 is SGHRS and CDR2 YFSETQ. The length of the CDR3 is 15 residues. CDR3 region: CASSLTATSGNTIYF. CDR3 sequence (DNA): TGCGCCAGCAGCTTGACGGCCACCTCTGGAAACACCATATATTTT. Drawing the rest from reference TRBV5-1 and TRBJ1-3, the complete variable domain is KAGVTQTPRYLIKTRGQQVTLSCSPISGHRSVSWYQQTPGQGLQFLFEYFSETQRNKGNFPGRFSGRQFSNSRSEMNVSTLELGDSALYLCASSLTATSGNTIYFGEGSWLTVV.

CDR3 protein: CASSFFRQGDEQYF. The CDR3 DNA reads TGCGCCAGCAGTTTTTTCCGTCAGGGGGACGAGCAGTACTTC. The chain joins TRBV5-1 to TRBJ2-7, with 7 nucleotides matching TRBD1. Germline V CDR1 and CDR2: SGHRS, YFSETQ. The CDR3 spans 14 residues. V dropped 5 bases and J dropped 5; count of bases not matched to a gene: 10.

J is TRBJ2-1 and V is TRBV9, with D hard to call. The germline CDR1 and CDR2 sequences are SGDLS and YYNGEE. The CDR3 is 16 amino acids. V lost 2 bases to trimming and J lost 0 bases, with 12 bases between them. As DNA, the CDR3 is TGTGCCAGCAGCGTTAGCCGAAGTCCCTCCTACAATGAGCAGTTCTTC. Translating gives CASSVSRSPSYNEQFF.

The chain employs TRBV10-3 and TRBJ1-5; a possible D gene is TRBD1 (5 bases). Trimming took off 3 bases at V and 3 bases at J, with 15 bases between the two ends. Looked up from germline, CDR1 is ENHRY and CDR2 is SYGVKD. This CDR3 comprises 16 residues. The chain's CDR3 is CAISDWGGYDNQPQHF. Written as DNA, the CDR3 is TGTGCCATCAGTGATTGGGGGGGATACGACAATCAGCCCCAGCATTTT.

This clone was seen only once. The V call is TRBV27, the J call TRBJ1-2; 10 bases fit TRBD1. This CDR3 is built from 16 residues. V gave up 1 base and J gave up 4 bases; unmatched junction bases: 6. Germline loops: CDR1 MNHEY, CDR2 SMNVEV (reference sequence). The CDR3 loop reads CASSLWAGTGVYGYTF. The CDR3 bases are TGTGCCAGCAGTTTATGGGCCGGGACAGGGGTCTATGGCTACACCTTC.

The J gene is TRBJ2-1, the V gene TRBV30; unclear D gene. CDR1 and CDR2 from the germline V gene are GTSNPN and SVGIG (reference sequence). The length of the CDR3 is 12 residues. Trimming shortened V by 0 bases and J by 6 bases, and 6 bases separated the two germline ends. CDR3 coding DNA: TGTGCCTGGAGTGTACTTGTCAATGAGCAGTTCTTC. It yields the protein CAWSVLVNEQFF.

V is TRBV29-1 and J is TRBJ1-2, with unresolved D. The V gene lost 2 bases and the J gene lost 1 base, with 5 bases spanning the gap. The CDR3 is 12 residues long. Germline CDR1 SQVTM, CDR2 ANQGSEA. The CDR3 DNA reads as TGCAGCGTTGAAACGGATAACTATGGCTACACCTTC. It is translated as CSVETDNYGYTF.

For the CDR3, the DNA is TGTGCCAGCAGCCGATCCAGGGTTGCTGGCTACACCTTC. As protein: CASSRSRVAGYTF. This chain connects TRBV6-5 to TRBJ1-2; a weak D match, TRBD1 (5 bases). With 6 bases removed from V and 7 bases from J, the gap between germline ends came to 15 bases. CDR3 length equals 13 residues. Germline CDR1 and CDR2: MNHEY and SVGAGI.

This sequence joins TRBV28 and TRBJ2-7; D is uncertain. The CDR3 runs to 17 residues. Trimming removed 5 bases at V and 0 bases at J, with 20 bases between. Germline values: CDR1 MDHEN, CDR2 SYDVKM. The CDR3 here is CASSLKLGQADSYEQYF. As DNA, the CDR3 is TGTGCCAGCAGTCTTAAGCTAGGGCAGGCTGACTCCTACGAGCAGTACTTC. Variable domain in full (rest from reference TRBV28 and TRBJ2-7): DVKVTQSSRYLVKRTGEKVFLECVQDMDHENMFWYRQDPGLGLRLIYFSYDVKMKEKGDIPEGYSVSREKKERFSLILESASTNQTSMYLCASSLKLGQADSYEQYFGPGTRLTVT.

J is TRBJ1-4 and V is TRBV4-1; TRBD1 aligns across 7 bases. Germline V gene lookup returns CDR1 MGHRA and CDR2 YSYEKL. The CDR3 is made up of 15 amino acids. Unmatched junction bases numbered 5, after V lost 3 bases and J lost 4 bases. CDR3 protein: CASSQGTDLNEKLFF. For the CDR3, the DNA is TGCGCCAGCAGCCAGGGGACAGACCTTAATGAAAAACTGTTTTTT.

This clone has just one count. CDR3 bases: TGTGCCAGCAGTTTAAAGTCAGGTCAGGCTTTCTTT. Encoded protein: CASSLKSGQAFF. V is TRBV28 and J is TRBJ1-1; D gene ambiguous. CDR3 length: 12 residues. Germline-derived CDR1 and CDR2 are MDHEN and SYDVKM. The V end lost 2 bases, the J end lost 11 bases, and 12 bases lay between the germline ends.

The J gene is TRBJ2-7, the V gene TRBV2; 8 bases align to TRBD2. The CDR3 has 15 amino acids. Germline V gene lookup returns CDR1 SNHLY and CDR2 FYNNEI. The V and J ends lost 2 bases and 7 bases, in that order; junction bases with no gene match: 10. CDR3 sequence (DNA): TGTGCCAGCAGTGAAACGGGCGGGAGGAGGAGGGAGCAGTACTTC. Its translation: CASSETGGRRREQYF.

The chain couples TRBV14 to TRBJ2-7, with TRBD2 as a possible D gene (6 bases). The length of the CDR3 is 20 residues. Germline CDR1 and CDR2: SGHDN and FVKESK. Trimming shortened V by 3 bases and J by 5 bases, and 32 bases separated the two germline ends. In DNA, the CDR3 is TGTGCCAGCAGCCAGTCTAAAATAGCCGTATCGACTAGGATTCGGAACGAGCAGTACTTC. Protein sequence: CASSQSKIAVSTRIRNEQYF.

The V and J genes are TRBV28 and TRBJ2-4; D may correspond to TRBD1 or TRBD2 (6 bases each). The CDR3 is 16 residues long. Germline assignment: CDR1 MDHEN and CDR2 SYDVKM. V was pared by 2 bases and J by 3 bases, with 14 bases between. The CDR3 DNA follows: TGTGCCAGCAGTTTAAGTCGGGGGCAGATCAAAAACATTCAGTACTTC. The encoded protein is CASSLSRGQIKNIQYF.

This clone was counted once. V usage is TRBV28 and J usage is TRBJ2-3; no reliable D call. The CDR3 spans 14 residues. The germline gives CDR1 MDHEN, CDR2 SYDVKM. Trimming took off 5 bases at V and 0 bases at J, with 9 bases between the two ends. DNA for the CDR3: TGTGCCAGCAGTGACCGTCACAGCACAGATACGCAGTATTTT. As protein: CASSDRHSTDTQYF.

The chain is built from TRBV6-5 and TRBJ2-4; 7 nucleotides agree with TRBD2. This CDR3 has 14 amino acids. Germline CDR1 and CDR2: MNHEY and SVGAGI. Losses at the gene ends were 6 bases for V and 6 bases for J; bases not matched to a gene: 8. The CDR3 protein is CASSETTSVNIQYF. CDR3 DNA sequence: TGTGCCAGCAGCGAAACCACTAGCGTAAACATTCAGTACTTC.

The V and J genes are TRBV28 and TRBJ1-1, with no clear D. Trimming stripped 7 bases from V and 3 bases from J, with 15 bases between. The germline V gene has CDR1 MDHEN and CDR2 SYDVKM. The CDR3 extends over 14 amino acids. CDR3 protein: CASTDHRADTEAFF. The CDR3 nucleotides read TGTGCCAGCACCGATCACCGGGCGGACACTGAAGCTTTCTTT.

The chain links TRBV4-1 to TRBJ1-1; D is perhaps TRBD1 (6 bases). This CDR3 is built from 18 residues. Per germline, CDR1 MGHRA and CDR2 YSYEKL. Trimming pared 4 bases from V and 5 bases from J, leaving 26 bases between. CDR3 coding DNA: TGCGCCAGCAGCCGCCAATTAGGGGGAGGGGCGATGGGGACTGAAGCTTTCTTT. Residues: CASSRQLGGGAMGTEAFF.

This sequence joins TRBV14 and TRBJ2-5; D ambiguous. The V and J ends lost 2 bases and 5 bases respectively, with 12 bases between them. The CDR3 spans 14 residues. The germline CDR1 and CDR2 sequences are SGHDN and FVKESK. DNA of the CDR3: TGTGCCAGCAGCCAAAGGAAGGGCCTGGAGACCCAGTACTTC. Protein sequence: CASSQRKGLETQYF.

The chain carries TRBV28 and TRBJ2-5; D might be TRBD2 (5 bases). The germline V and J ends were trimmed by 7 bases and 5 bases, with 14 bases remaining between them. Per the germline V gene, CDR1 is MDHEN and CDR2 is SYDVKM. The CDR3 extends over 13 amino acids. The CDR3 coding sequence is TGTGCCAGCACCCCCCCGGGAAGGGAGACCCAGTACTTC. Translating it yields CASTPPGRETQYF.